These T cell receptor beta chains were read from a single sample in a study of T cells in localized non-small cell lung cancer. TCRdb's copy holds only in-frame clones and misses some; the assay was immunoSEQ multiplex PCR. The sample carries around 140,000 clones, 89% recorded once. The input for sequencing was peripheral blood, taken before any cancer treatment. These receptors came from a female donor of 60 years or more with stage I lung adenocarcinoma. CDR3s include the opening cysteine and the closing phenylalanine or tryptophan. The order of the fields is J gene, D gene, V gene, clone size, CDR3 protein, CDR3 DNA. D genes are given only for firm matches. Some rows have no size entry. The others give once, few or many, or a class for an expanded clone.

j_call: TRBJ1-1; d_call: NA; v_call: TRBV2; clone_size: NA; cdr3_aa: CASSVGGGSTEAFF; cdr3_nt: TGTGCCAGCAGTGTCGGGGGTGGGAGCACTGAAGCTTTCTTT
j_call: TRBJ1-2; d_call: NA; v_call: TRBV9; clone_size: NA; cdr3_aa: CASSVEGSYGYTF; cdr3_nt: TGTGCCAGCAGCGTAGAGGGGAGCTATGGCTACACCTTC
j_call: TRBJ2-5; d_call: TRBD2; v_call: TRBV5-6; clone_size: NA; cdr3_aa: CASSYGTSGLRETQYF; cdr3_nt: TGTGCCAGCAGCTACGGGACTAGCGGCCTGCGGGAGACCCAGTACTTC
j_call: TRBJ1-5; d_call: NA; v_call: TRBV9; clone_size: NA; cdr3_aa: CASSEGGTAYQPQHF; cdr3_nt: TGTGCCAGCAGCGAAGGAGGGACGGCTTACCAGCCCCAGCATTTT
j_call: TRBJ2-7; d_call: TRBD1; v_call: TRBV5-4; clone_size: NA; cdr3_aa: CASSSQTTGDNKQYF; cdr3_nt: TGTGCCAGCAGCTCCCAGACCACAGGGGATAATAAGCAGTACTTC
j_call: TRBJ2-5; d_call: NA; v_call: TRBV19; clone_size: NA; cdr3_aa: CASSIFRGQETQYF; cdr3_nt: TGTGCCAGTAGTATCTTTAGGGGCCAAGAGACCCAGTACTTC
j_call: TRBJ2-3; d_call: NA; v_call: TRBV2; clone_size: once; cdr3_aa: CASSTAGGRRAAPDTQYF; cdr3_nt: TGTGCCAGCAGTACCGCCGGGGGGCGAAGAGCCGCCCCAGATACGCAGTATTTT
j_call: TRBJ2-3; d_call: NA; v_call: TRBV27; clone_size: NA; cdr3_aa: CASSLSSTDTQYF; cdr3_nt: TGTGCCAGCAGTTTATCGTCCACAGATACGCAGTATTTT
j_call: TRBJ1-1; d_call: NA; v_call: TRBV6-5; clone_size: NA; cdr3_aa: CASSRRSRTEAFF; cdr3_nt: TGTGCCAGCAGTCGGCGAAGTCGGACTGAAGCTTTCTTT
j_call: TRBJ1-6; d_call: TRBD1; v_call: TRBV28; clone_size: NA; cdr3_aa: CASSRGGSGSPLHF; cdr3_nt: TGTGCCAGCAGCCGAGGGGGCTCGGGATCACCCCTCCACTTT
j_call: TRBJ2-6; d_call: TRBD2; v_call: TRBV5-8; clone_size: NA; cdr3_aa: CASSSGGTSGTGANVLTF; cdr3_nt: TGTGCCAGCAGCTCAGGGGGGACTAGCGGAACTGGGGCCAACGTCCTGACTTTC
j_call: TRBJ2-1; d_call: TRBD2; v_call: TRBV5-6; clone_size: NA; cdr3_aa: CASSFGTSSLYNEQFF; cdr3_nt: TGTGCCAGCAGCTTTGGGACTAGTTCCCTCTACAATGAGCAGTTCTTC
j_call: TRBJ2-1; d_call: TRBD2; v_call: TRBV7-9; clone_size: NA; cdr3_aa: CASSRAGEDNEQFF; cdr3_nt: TGTGCCAGCAGCCGAGCGGGGGAGGACAATGAGCAGTTCTTC
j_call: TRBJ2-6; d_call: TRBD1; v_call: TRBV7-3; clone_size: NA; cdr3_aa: CASSPPFGTGDSGANVLTF; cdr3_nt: TGTGCCAGCAGCCCACCATTCGGGACAGGGGACTCTGGGGCCAACGTCCTGACTTTC
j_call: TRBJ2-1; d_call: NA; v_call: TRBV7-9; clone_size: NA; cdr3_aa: CASSLIGDEQFF; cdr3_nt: TGTGCCAGCAGCTTAATTGGGGATGAGCAGTTCTTC
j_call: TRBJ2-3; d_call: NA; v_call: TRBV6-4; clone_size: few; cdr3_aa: CASSPRGQPTDTQYF; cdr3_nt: TGTGCCAGCAGTCCTAGGGGCCAACCCACAGATACGCAGTATTTT
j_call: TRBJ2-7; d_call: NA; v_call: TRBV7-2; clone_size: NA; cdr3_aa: CASSLGFMREQYF; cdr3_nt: TGTGCCAGCAGCTTAGGCTTTATGAGAGAGCAGTACTTC
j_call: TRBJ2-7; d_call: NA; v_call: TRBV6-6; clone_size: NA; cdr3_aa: CASSSRPGRGYEQYF; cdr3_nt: TGTGCCAGCAGTTCTCGCCCGGGAAGGGGTTACGAGCAGTACTTC
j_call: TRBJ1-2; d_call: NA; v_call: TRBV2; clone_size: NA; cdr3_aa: CASSEWSEGSSGYTF; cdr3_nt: TGTGCCAGCAGTGAATGGAGTGAGGGTTCAAGCGGCTACACCTTC
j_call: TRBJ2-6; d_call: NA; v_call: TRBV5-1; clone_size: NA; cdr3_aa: CASSLAFGGGSGANVLTF; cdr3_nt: TGCGCCAGCAGCTTGGCTTTTGGGGGCGGCTCTGGGGCCAACGTCCTGACTTTC